This T cell receptor beta chain is drawn from a study of beta chain features in type 1 diabetes. Study in general: Sorted cell examination encompassed under 130 million cells across all samples. Study-wide points: The study found that naive, central memory and Treg TCRB repertoires appeared more similar in patients than in healthy donors. Moderate yet significant TCRB CDR3 shortening was seen in Type 1 diabetes patients in all four CD4+ subsets.

This clone appeared a few times. The antigen remains undetermined. Populations obtained by sorting all exceeded 95% purity. CDR1 is SGHAT, CDR2 FQDESV, per germline (reference sequence). J was trimmed by 1 base and V by 3 bases; bases with no gene match: 2. There are 15 residues in the CDR3. TCRB transcripts that were expressed got sequenced, as all of the isolated RNA had been reverse transcribed. Measured with immunoSEQ multiplex PCR; TCRdb has only the in-frame clones, and not every one. The data hold some 640,000 clones, with over 12% observed a single time. The receptor was isolated from a man between 18 and 29 years old with type 1 diabetes. The chain is built from TRBV11-1 and TRBJ2-5; 10 positions match TRBD2. The sequencing input was naive CD4+ T cells from blood. The CDR3 nucleotides are TGTGCCAGCAGCTTGCGACTAGCGGGCCAAGAGACCCAGTACTTC. It specifies CASSLRLAGQETQYF.